Sequencing of this T cell receptor beta chain was carried out in a study of cytotoxic CD8 clonotypes in ibrutinib-treated CLL. The germline V gene has CDR1 SGHRS and CDR2 YFSETQ. The CDR3 sequence is 13 residues long. V lost 6 bases to trimming and J lost 3 bases, with 12 bases between them. This clone occurred a few times. Repertoires were generated with immunoSEQ multiplex PCR, while TCRdb's copy carries only in-frame clones and drops some. The data contain roughly 130,000 clones, 91% of them singletons. Around 1.8 micrograms of genomic DNA came from cryopreserved PBMCs for TCR beta libraries. The chain combines TRBV5-1 with TRBJ1-1; D possibly corresponds to TRBD1 (5 bases). This sequence originates from a human donor with chronic lymphocytic leukemia. This material consisted of PBMCs, taken after 12 months of ibrutinib treatment. CDR3 in DNA: TGCGCCAGCAACGAGGGGTGGGACACTGAAGCTTTCTTT. It specifies CASNEGWDTEAFF.